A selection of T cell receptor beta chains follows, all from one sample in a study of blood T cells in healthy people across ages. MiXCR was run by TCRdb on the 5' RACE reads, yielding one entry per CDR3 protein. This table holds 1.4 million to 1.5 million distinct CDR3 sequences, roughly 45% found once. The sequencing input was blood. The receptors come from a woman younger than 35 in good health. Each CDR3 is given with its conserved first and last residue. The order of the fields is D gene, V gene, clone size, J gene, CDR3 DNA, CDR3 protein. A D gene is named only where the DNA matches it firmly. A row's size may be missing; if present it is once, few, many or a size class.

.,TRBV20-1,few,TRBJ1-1,TGCAGTGCTAGAGGAGTGGGAACTGAAGCTTTCTTT,CSARGVGTEAFF
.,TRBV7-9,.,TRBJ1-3,TGTGCCAGCAGCTTAGACCTAGATGGAAACTCTGGAAACACCATATATTTT,CASSLDLDGNSGNTIYF
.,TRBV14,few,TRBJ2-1,TGTGCCAGCAGCCAAGAGGTTAGGGATGCCTACAATGAGCAGTTCTTC,CASSQEVRDAYNEQFF
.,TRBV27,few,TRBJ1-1,TGTGCCAGCAGTCCCCCCCTCGGGGCCCACACTGAAGCTTTCTTT,CASSPPLGAHTEAFF
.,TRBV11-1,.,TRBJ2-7,TGTGCCAGCAGCTTCACTACCGGGAGCGCGAACTACGAGCAGTACTTC,CASSFTTGSANYEQYF
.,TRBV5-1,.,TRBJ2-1,TGCGCCAGCAGCTTGGCGACAGCATCTGAGCAGTTCTTC,CASSLATASEQFF
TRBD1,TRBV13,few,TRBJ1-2,TGTGCCAGCAGCTCTCCCGGGACAGCCTATGGCTACACCTTC,CASSSPGTAYGYTF
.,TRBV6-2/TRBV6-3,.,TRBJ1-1,TGTGCCAGCAGTTACGAAGGCCAGAACACTGAAGCTTTCTTT,CASSYEGQNTEAFF
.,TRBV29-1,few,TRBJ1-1,TGCAGCGCCCAGTCTCACAGGGACACTGAAGCTTTCTTT,CSAQSHRDTEAFF
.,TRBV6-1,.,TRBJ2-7,TGTGCCAGCAGTGAACCAGCTTACCACGAGCAGTACTTC,CASSEPAYHEQYF
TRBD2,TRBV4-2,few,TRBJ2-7,TGTGCCAGCAGCCAAGCCAGCGGGGGATTCTACGAGCAGTACTTC,CASSQASGGFYEQYF
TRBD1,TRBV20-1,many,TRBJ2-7,TGCAGTGCTCGACAGGGGCTCTACGAGCAGTACTTC,CSARQGLYEQYF
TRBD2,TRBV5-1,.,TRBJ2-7,TGCGCCAGCAGCTTGGCACTAGCGGGAGGGCCGGTTTACGAGCAGTACTTC,CASSLALAGGPVYEQYF
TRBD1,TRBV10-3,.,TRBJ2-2,TGTGCCATCAGTGGCCTGGGACAGTCCACCGGGGAGCTGTTTTTT,CAISGLGQSTGELFF
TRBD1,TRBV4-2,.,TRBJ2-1,TGTGCCAGCAGCGACAGGGGGAGTTCGGATGAGCAGTTCTTC,CASSDRGSSDEQFF
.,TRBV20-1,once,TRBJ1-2,TGCAGTGTTCAACAGGGAATGGATGGCTACACCTTC,CSVQQGMDGYTF
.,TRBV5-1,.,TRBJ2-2,TGCGCCAGCAGCTACGCCACAGGGAAAGGGGAGCTGTTTTTT,CASSYATGKGELFF